This section outlines one T cell receptor (beta chain) sequence together with its context. What it recognizes is unknown. This CDR3 is 13 amino acids long. V shed 4 bases and J 8 bases; nucleotides not matched to a gene: 4. Germline values: CDR1 GTSNPN, CDR2 SVGIG (reference sequence). Sequencing was performed with immunoSEQ multiplex PCR; in TCRdb, only in-frame clones are kept and a portion is missing. The sample contains 200,000 or so clones, approximately 90% of which appear only once. The data were obtained in a study of T cell responses to AZD1222 COVID-19 vaccine. Study details: Pooling was applied to second doses at about 4 or about 12 weeks.

General observations from the study: The study found vaccine-associated CD4 TCRs spanning spike, dominant at 160-218 and 743-854. Clonal diversity was possibly underestimated; the donors were predominantly white British and more often female.

The chain has TRBV30 and TRBJ1-4; 10 bases line up with TRBD1. The sample consisted of peripheral blood, taken on day 0 of AZD1222 vaccination. This TCR derives from an adult in good health. This CDR3 reads CAWKGTGVEKLFF. CDR3 coding DNA: TGTGCCTGGAAAGGGACAGGGGTAGAAAAACTGTTTTTT.